A single sample gave rise to the 2 T cell receptor beta chains below, sequenced in a study of blood T cell repertoires in COVID-19. TCRdb's table, derived via immunoSEQ multiplex PCR, lists solely in-frame clones and lacks some. The repertoire consists of nearly 200,000 clones, with roughly nine tenths occurring once and the leading ten covering 0.75% to 0.95%. The specimen sequenced was peripheral blood. The receptors derive from a woman in her seventies with acute or convalescent COVID-19.

V usage is TRBV2 and J usage is TRBJ2-1; D is possibly TRBD2 (7 bases). Germline V lookup: CDR1 SNHLY, CDR2 FYNNEI. Trimming removed 4 bases from V and 5 bases from J, with 15 bases in between. The CDR3 totals 15 residues. Here the CDR3 reads CASSVERGAHNEQFF. CDR3 nucleotide sequence: TGTGCCAGCAGTGTGGAACGGGGGGCCCACAATGAGCAGTTCTTC.

The chain links TRBV5-4 to TRBJ1-3, with TRBD1 matching over 7 bases. V was pared by 4 bases and J by 2 bases, with 6 bases of the junction left unmatched. The length of the CDR3 is 15 residues. CDR1 is SGHNT and CDR2 is YYREEE in the germline V gene (reference sequence). CDR3 nucleotides: TGTGCCAGCAGCCTCAGGGGGGACCCTGGAAACACCATATATTTT. Translation gives CASSLRGDPGNTIYF. Supplemented by reference TRBV5-4 and TRBJ1-3, the full variable domain reads ETGVTQSPTHLIKTRGQQVTLRCSSQSGHNTVSWYQQALGQGPQFIFQYYREEENGRGNFPPRFSGLQFPNYSSELNVNALELDDSALYLCASSLRGDPGNTIYFGEGSWLTVV.